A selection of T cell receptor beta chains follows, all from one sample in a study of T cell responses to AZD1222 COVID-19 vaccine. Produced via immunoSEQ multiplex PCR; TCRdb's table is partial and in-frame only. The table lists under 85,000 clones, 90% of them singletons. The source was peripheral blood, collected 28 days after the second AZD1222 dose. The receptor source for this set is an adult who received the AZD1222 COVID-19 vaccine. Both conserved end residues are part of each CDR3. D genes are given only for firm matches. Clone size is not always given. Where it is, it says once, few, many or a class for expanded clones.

CASSFSAQANSPLHF | TRBJ1-6 | . | TRBV7-9 | once
CASNGDRGEKLFF | TRBJ1-4 | TRBD1 | TRBV2 | few
CASSFQGYNSPLHF | TRBJ1-6 | . | TRBV11-2 | .
CASSTDHRGEAFF | TRBJ1-1 | . | TRBV5-1 | .
CAWADSLNTEAFF | TRBJ1-1 | . | TRBV30 | .
CASSEGDSRTLHF | TRBJ1-6 | . | TRBV2 | .
CASSSPVGVGNTIYF | TRBJ1-3 | . | TRBV6-5 | .
CSVADGNYNEQFF | TRBJ2-1 | . | TRBV29-1 | .
CASSYGGGMNTEAFF | TRBJ1-1 | . | TRBV6-5 | .
CASSQDYLASTDTQYF | TRBJ2-3 | . | TRBV4-2 | once
CAWSNDAGNTIYF | TRBJ1-3 | . | TRBV30 | once
CASTRLLYNSPLHF | TRBJ1-6 | . | TRBV6-5 | .
CASSSQETQYF | TRBJ2-5 | . | TRBV7-6 | .
CASSPGGDYGYTF | TRBJ1-2 | TRBD1 | TRBV27 | .
CASSQVGAAAMGEKLFF | TRBJ1-4 | . | TRBV4-3 | once
CASSFRGAAANTGELFF | TRBJ2-2 | . | TRBV5-4 | .
CASSRAGGIDNEQFF | TRBJ2-1 | TRBD1 | TRBV11-3 | .
CAISVDKTYEQYF | TRBJ2-7 | . | TRBV10-3 | .
CASSGLGVNEQFF | TRBJ2-1 | . | TRBV2 | .
CASSPGQGGEAFF | TRBJ1-1 | TRBD1 | TRBV4-2 | .
CASSEPERYGYTF | TRBJ1-2 | . | TRBV6-1 | .
CATINGDQDYEQYF | TRBJ2-7 | . | TRBV9 | once